A single sample is the source of the 29 T cell receptor beta chains below, sequenced in a study of blood T cell repertoires in COVID-19 (dated by TCRdb to about 2020). Libraries were built with the immunoSEQ multiplex PCR assay. In TCRdb, the immuneACCESS table is reduced to in-frame sequences with V and J assigned. These tables do not hold every clone; where another copy was compared, an unresolved V gene accounts for under half, and the others remain unexplained. Counted in this sample were about 210,000 clones; approximately 85% of them appeared once. Less than 6.5% of the sample is held by the ten biggest clonotypes. The sample comprised peripheral blood. These receptors all stem from a man aged 50 or older with COVID-19, enrolled during active disease.

V and J are TRBV27 and TRBJ2-2, with 8 bases identical to TRBD2. Trimming removed 9 bases from V and 5 bases from J; junction bases left unmatched: 5. In germline, CDR1 is MNHEY, CDR2 SMNVEV (reference sequence). This CDR3 has 13 amino acids. The CDR3: CARGTRKTGELFF. Written as DNA, the CDR3 is TGTGCCAGAGGGACTAGAAAAACCGGGGAGCTGTTTTTT.

CDR3 DNA: TGTGCCAGCAGCCCCGGGACTAGCGGGGGGACGGCCGGGGAGCTGTTTTTT. This translates into CASSPGTSGGTAGELFF. The rearrangement joins TRBV7-2 to TRBJ2-2; 15 bases match TRBD2. Trimming at V came to 5 bases and at J to 6 bases, leaving 7 bases not matched to a gene. Germline V CDR1 and CDR2: SGHTA, FQGNSA. The CDR3 consists of 17 residues. The full variable domain, with the rest looked up from reference TRBV7-2 and TRBJ2-2, is GAGVSQSPSNKVTEKGKDVELRCDPISGHTALYWYRQSLGQGLEFLIYFQGNSAPDKSGLPSDRFSAERTGGSVSTLTIQRTQQEDSAVYLCASSPGTSGGTAGELFFGEGSRLTVL.

This chain uses TRBV9 with TRBJ2-5; 11 bases align to TRBD2. Germline V gene lookup returns CDR1 SGDLS and CDR2 YYNGEE. V lost 4 bases, J lost 5 bases, and 7 bases stayed unmatched. The CDR3 extends over 15 amino acids. The CDR3 bases are TGTGCCAGCAGCCCAGAAAGACTAGCGGGGGAGACCCAGTACTTC. It encodes CASSPERLAGETQYF. Using reference TRBV9 and TRBJ2-5 for the parts outside the CDR3, the full variable domain is DSGVTQTPKHLITATGQRVTLRCSPRSGDLSVYWYQQSLDQGLQFLIQYYNGEERAKGNILERFSAQQFPDLHSELNLSSLELGDSALYFCASSPERLAGETQYFGPGTRLLVL.

The chain links TRBV5-1 to TRBJ1-4; D unclear. The V and J ends lost 4 bases and 5 bases respectively, with 15 bases between them. This CDR3 comprises 15 residues. Looked up from germline, CDR1 is SGHRS and CDR2 is YFSETQ. The CDR3 bases are TGCGCCAGCAGCCCCACCGGGGTGAGAAATGAAAAACTGTTTTTT. Encoded protein: CASSPTGVRNEKLFF.

CDR3 DNA: TGTGCCAGCAGCTCCGACAACAACTCTGGAAACACCATATATTTT. This encodes CASSSDNNSGNTIYF. J is TRBJ1-3 and V is TRBV7-9, with unresolved D. Germline V gene data show CDR1 as SEHNR and CDR2 as FQNEAQ (reference sequence). This CDR3 contains 15 residues. V was clipped by 4 bases and J by 0 bases, with 10 bases between them.

The chain combines TRBV2 with TRBJ2-7; 10 bases are shared with TRBD1. V was clipped by 7 bases and J by 7 bases; unmatched bases: 10. The CDR3 runs to 14 residues. The V gene's germline CDR1 is SNHLY and CDR2 FYNNEI. CDR3 coding DNA: TGTGCCAGCACCCGACCGGGACAGGGGCGGGAGCAGTACTTC. Amino acids: CASTRPGQGREQYF.

There are a few counts of this clone. The chain combines TRBV5-5 with TRBJ1-2; 7 bases line up with TRBD1. With V trimmed by 1 base and J by 10 bases, 13 bases remained unmatched. CDR3 length equals 15 residues. The germline V gene encodes CDR1 SGHKS and CDR2 YYEKEE (reference sequence). This chain's CDR3 is CASSLTMGGQSFYTF. The CDR3 DNA follows: TGTGCCAGCAGCTTGACGATGGGGGGACAGAGTTTCTACACCTTC.

V is TRBV15 and J is TRBJ1-6; 10 bases are shared with TRBD1. CDR1 is LNHNV and CDR2 is YYDKDF in the germline V gene (reference sequence). The CDR3 is 14 residues long. V was pared by 6 bases and J by 7 bases, with 3 bases of the junction left unmatched. Here the CDR3 reads CATRRGQGNSPLHF. The CDR3 DNA sequence: TGTGCCACCAGGAGGGGACAGGGGAATTCACCCCTCCACTTT.

The table lists this clone with a count of one. The chain uses TRBV7-3 and TRBJ2-7; maybe TRBD2 (6 bases). There are 14 residues in the CDR3. Germline-derived CDR1 and CDR2 are SGHTA and FQGTGA. Trimming cost V 8 bases and J 9 bases, with 23 bases left between them. CDR3 sequence (DNA): TGTGCCAGCGCACTAGGGGCATCCTGGGAGGTGCAGTACTTC. Residues: CASALGASWEVQYF.

V usage is TRBV28 and J usage is TRBJ1-1; a weak D match, TRBD1 (5 bases). The CDR3 consists of 13 residues. Trimming cost V 5 bases and J 8 bases, with 15 bases left between them. Germline CDR1 MDHEN, CDR2 SYDVKM. The CDR3 sequence: CASSAPDRLEAFF. As DNA, the CDR3 is TGTGCCAGCAGTGCCCCCGACAGATTAGAAGCTTTCTTT.

The chain combines TRBV6-2 or TRBV6-3 with TRBJ1-3; 7 nucleotides align to TRBD1. The CDR3 has 13 amino acids. V trimming: 6 bases; J trimming: 1 base; junction bases outside the gene matches: 0. Per germline, CDR1 MNHEY and CDR2 SVGEGT. This CDR3 reads CASSRGSGNTIYF. DNA of the CDR3: TGTGCCAGCAGCAGGGGGTCTGGAAACACCATATATTTT.

This chain links TRBV12-3 or TRBV12-4 with TRBJ1-5; a possible D gene is TRBD1 (5 bases). V shed 5 bases and J shed 5 bases, with 7 bases lying between them. CDR3 size: 12 residues. CDR3 region: CASSDSYQPQHF. CDR3 in DNA: TGTGCCAGCAGTGACAGTTATCAGCCCCAGCATTTT.

This chain uses TRBV7-6 with TRBJ1-6; D unresolved. The CDR3 totals 16 residues. Between the trimmed V and J ends, which lost 1 base and 8 bases, there was a span of 15 bases. In germline, CDR1 is SGHVS, CDR2 FNYEAQ. The CDR3 DNA sequence: TGTGCCAGCAGCTTAGTGGGGAGCGGGAGGGATTCACCCCTCCACTTT. It encodes CASSLVGSGRDSPLHF. The whole variable domain, filled in from reference TRBV7-6 and TRBJ1-6, reads GAGVSQSPRYKVTKRGQDVALRCDPISGHVSLYWYRQALGQGPEFLTYFNYEAQQDKSGLPNDRFSAERPEGSISTLTIQRTEQRDSAMYRCASSLVGSGRDSPLHFGNGTRLTVT.

This clone was recorded once. V gene TRBV7-2 combines with J gene TRBJ2-7; 9 bases agree with TRBD2. V was pared by 5 bases and J by 2 bases, with 16 bases of the junction left unmatched. The CDR3 length is 18 residues. Per germline, CDR1 SGHTA and CDR2 FQGNSA. The CDR3 DNA reads as TGTGCCAGCAGCGAAACACCCCCCCTTGCGGGGGGGCCCTACGAGCAGTACTTC. Translation: CASSETPPLAGGPYEQYF. Full variable domain (missing parts from reference TRBV7-2 and TRBJ2-7): GAGVSQSPSNKVTEKGKDVELRCDPISGHTALYWYRQSLGQGLEFLIYFQGNSAPDKSGLPSDRFSAERTGGSVSTLTIQRTQQEDSAVYLCASSETPPLAGGPYEQYFGPGTRLTVT.

The chain joins TRBV28 to TRBJ1-1; D is unclear. Germline CDR1 reads MDHEN; CDR2 reads SYDVKM. With 5 bases removed from V and 1 base from J, the gap between germline ends came to 8 bases. This CDR3 comprises 13 residues. The CDR3 region has the DNA TGTGCCAGCAGTGACAACCCGAACACTGAAGCTTTCTTT. Translated, it gives CASSDNPNTEAFF.

V usage is TRBV5-8 and J usage is TRBJ2-4; TRBD2 agrees at 9 bases. Per germline, CDR1 SGHTS and CDR2 YDEGEE. V lost 5 bases and J lost 3; bases outside the gene matches: 15. This CDR3 spans 18 amino acids. CDR3: CASSPTRLERGDKNIQYF. In nucleotides, the CDR3 is TGTGCCAGCAGTCCTACCCGGCTGGAGCGGGGGGACAAAAACATTCAGTACTTC.

J is TRBJ1-6 and V is TRBV25-1; no definite D call. Trimming took 3 bases from V and 10 from J, leaving 13 bases between them. Germline CDR1 is MGHDK and CDR2 is SYGVNS. The CDR3 has 14 amino acids. The CDR3: CASSEPQVHSPLHF. In nucleotides, the CDR3 is TGTGCCAGCAGTGAGCCCCAGGTCCACTCACCCCTCCACTTT.

This clone was counted once. The chain joins TRBV5-5 to TRBJ1-3, with TRBD1 matching over 7 bases. The CDR3 runs 15 residues. The J segment lost 0 bases and the V segment lost 5 bases, leaving 5 bases of the junction unmatched. Germline-derived CDR1 and CDR2 are SGHKS and YYEKEE (reference sequence). The CDR3 spells CASRSGDSSGNTIYF. For the CDR3, the DNA is TGTGCCAGCAGATCGGGGGACAGCTCTGGAAACACCATATATTTT.

In the case of this clone: Germline and junction disagree at one end, which may indicate a read error. The chain uses TRBV7-8 and TRBJ1-1; D is unresolved. The length of the CDR3 is 12 residues. Germline V gene lookup returns CDR1 SGHVS and CDR2 FQNEAQ. CDR3 nucleotides: TGTGCCAGCAGCCCACAGAACGCTGAAGCTTTCTTT. This encodes CASSPQNAEAFF.

J is TRBJ2-1 and V is TRBV24-1; the D is unclear. V was cut by 5 bases and J by 4 bases, with 11 bases left in between. This CDR3 region has 14 residues. From germline, CDR1 is KGHDR and CDR2 SFDVKD. CDR3 in DNA: TGTGCCACCAGTGGAGAAGCACTTTACAATGAGCAGTTCTTC. Residues: CATSGEALYNEQFF.

As concerns this clone: The same CDR3 arises from other DNA sequences in this sample as well. The chain links TRBV5-6 to TRBJ1-2, with TRBD1 identical over 10 bases. This CDR3 spans 14 amino acids. In germline, CDR1 is SGHDT, CDR2 YYEEEE. V shed 4 bases, J shed 8 bases, and the junction held 8 bases outside the gene matches. The CDR3 reads CASSGDRGLGGYTF. CDR3 in DNA: TGTGCCAGCAGCGGCGACAGGGGGCTAGGAGGCTACACCTTC.

The DNA of the CDR3 is TGTGCCAGCTCCCGGAGTCTGCCTACCTACGAGCAGTACTTC. Amino acid sequence: CASSRSLPTYEQYF. J is TRBJ2-7 and V is TRBV6-5; the D is unclear. CDR1 and CDR2 (germline): MNHEY, SVGAGI. Deletions cut 8 bases from V and 2 bases from J, with 16 bases between. This CDR3 is 14 amino acids long.

V is TRBV5-1 and J is TRBJ2-7; a possible D gene is TRBD2 (6 bases). The CDR3 loop spans 14 amino acids. Trimming took off 3 bases at V and 1 base at J, with 11 bases between the two ends. CDR1 and CDR2 (germline): SGHRS, YFSETQ. The CDR3 nucleotides are TGCGCCAGCAGCTGGGGGGAGAATTCCTACGAGCAGTACTTC. It yields the protein CASSWGENSYEQYF.

The rearrangement links TRBV19 to TRBJ1-1; D might be TRBD1 (6 bases). V gave up 5 bases and J gave up 11 bases, with 18 bases separating them. This CDR3 has 13 residues. Per the germline V gene, CDR1 is LNHDA and CDR2 is SQIVND (reference sequence). As DNA, the CDR3 is TGTGCCAGTAGTCTTAGACAGGTCCGCGAGGCTTTCTTT. It translates to CASSLRQVREAFF.

The gene calls are TRBV5-8 and TRBJ2-3; D may be TRBD2 (5 bases). CDR1 is SGHTS and CDR2 is YDEGEE in the germline V gene. The ends were cut back, 4 bases at V and 1 base at J, with 10 bases in the middle. The CDR3 has 14 amino acids. The CDR3 DNA follows: TGTGCCAGCAGCCCGGTGGGAGGCACAGATACGCAGTATTTT. Amino acid sequence: CASSPVGGTDTQYF.

V is TRBV14 and J is TRBJ1-6; 7 nucleotides agree with TRBD1. CDR1 SGHDN and CDR2 FVKESK come from the germline V gene. The CDR3 is 16 amino acids. The V gene end was trimmed by 5 bases and the J gene end by 2 bases; junction bases not matched to a gene: 6. For the CDR3, the DNA is TGTGCCAGCAGCGAGACAGGGTGGGCCTATAATTCACCCCTCCACTTT. Its protein product is CASSETGWAYNSPLHF.

The rearrangement joins TRBV10-3 to TRBJ2-3, with D possibly TRBD2 on 6 matching bases. The germline CDR1 and CDR2 sequences are ENHRY and SYGVKD. The CDR3 consists of 16 residues. Trimming removed 3 bases from V and 6 bases from J, with 19 bases in between. In DNA form, the CDR3 reads TGTGCCATCAGTGATGTTGAGGGCTTACGGGGGGATACGCAGTATTTT. This codes for CAISDVEGLRGDTQYF.

The genes are TRBV3-1 (or the pseudogene TRBV3-2) and TRBJ1-5; D remains ambiguous. The CDR3 is 14 residues long. CDR1 is LGHDT, CDR2 YNNKEL, per germline (reference sequence). Deletions cut 4 bases from V and 0 bases from J, with 7 bases between. Here the CDR3 reads CASSRSGSNQPQHF. The CDR3 DNA sequence: TGTGCCAGCAGCCGGAGTGGTAGCAATCAGCCCCAGCATTTT.

This chain links TRBV5-1 with TRBJ2-7, with 8 positions matching TRBD2. With 4 bases clipped from V and 6 bases from J, the junction kept 9 bases outside the gene matches. Germline V gene sequence: CDR1 SGHRS, CDR2 YFSETQ. CDR3 length: 14 residues. CDR3 coding DNA: TGCGCCAGCAGCCACCAAGGAGCGGGGGCCGAGCAGTACTTC. Protein sequence: CASSHQGAGAEQYF.